These 10 T cell receptor beta chains were sequenced from one sample in a study of PD-1 blockade in classical Hodgkin lymphoma. The time point here: cycle 4 day 1 (C4D1), after less than 7 weeks of nivolumab. Exposure to brentuximab vedotin varied, and each patient had relapsed following autologous stem cell transplantation. Repertoires were generated with immunoSEQ multiplex PCR, while TCRdb's copy carries only in-frame clones and drops some. The table lists about 64,000 clones, about 90% of them singletons. Here the sequenced sample was peripheral blood mononuclear cells (PBMCs), taken before the fourth cycle of nivolumab. These receptors all come from a human donor with classical Hodgkin lymphoma.

The J gene is TRBJ1-5, the V gene TRBV9; D gene unclear. Germline loops: CDR1 SGDLS, CDR2 YYNGEE. This CDR3 spans 15 amino acids. Trimming pared 0 bases from V and 2 bases from J, leaving 9 bases between. The CDR3 coding sequence is TGTGCCAGCAGCGTAGGAGGCCTAGGCAATCAGCCCCAGCATTTT. This encodes CASSVGGLGNQPQHF. The variable domain in full, completed from reference TRBV9 and TRBJ1-5, reads DSGVTQTPKHLITATGQRVTLRCSPRSGDLSVYWYQQSLDQGLQFLIQYYNGEERAKGNILERFSAQQFPDLHSELNLSSLELGDSALYFCASSVGGLGNQPQHFGDGTRLSIL.

This chain links TRBV7-3 with TRBJ2-2; D possibly corresponds to TRBD2 (5 bases). The CDR3 extends over 13 amino acids. Germline loops: CDR1 SGHTA, CDR2 FQGTGA. The germline V and J ends were trimmed by 3 bases and 7 bases, with 9 bases remaining between them. CDR3 sequence (DNA): TGTGCCAGCAGCTTGTCCGCGGGCGGGGAGCTGTTTTTT. It encodes CASSLSAGGELFF. Based on the CDR3 plus reference TRBV7-3 and TRBJ2-2, the full variable domain is GAGVSQTPSNKVTEKGKYVELRCDPISGHTALYWYRQSLGQGPEFLIYFQGTGAADDSGLPNDRFFAVRPEGSVSTLKIQRTERGDSAVYLCASSLSAGGELFFGEGSRLTVL.

The V gene is TRBV5-1, the J gene TRBJ2-7, with a tentative D call TRBD1 (5 bases). The V end lost 2 bases, the J end lost 2 bases, and 11 bases lay between the germline ends. CDR3 length: 14 amino acids. Germline V lookup: CDR1 SGHRS, CDR2 YFSETQ. The CDR3 here is CASSFHRPPYEQYF. CDR3 DNA: TGCGCCAGCAGCTTCCACAGGCCCCCCTACGAGCAGTACTTC.

The V and J genes are TRBV6-5 and TRBJ2-3; D not certain. Trimming cost V 7 bases and J 6 bases, with 17 bases left between them. The CDR3 consists of 14 residues. Germline lookup yields CDR1 MNHEY and CDR2 SVGAGI. CDR3 in amino acids: CASTPGTSGDTQYF. The CDR3 region has the DNA TGTGCCAGCACCCCCGGCACCTCCGGGGATACGCAGTATTTT.

This chain uses TRBV27 with TRBJ1-1, with D maybe TRBD1 (6 bases). Trimming removed 1 base at V and 0 bases at J, with 18 bases between. CDR1 and CDR2 (germline): MNHEY, SMNVEV (reference sequence). The CDR3 sequence is 18 residues long. Here the CDR3 DNA reads TGTGCCAGCAGTTTATATTCGGGGCCGGGGGGCCTGAACACTGAAGCTTTCTTT. Translated, it gives CASSLYSGPGGLNTEAFF.

This chain uses TRBV18 with TRBJ1-3; possibly TRBD1 for D (6 bases). V was clipped by 2 bases and J by 9 bases, with 11 bases between them. This CDR3 has 13 amino acids. Germline loops: CDR1 KGHSH, CDR2 LQKENI. CDR3 sequence: CASSPKSGVTIYF. Written as DNA, the CDR3 is TGTGCCAGCTCACCAAAATCAGGGGTCACCATATATTTT.

The rearrangement uses TRBV5-4 and TRBJ1-1; weak D call: TRBD1 (6 bases). The CDR3 extends over 16 amino acids. CDR1 and CDR2 (germline): SGHNT, YYREEE (reference sequence). V was clipped by 4 bases and J by 4 bases, with 20 bases between them. The CDR3 spells CASSRGTLVTGTEAFF. The CDR3, as DNA: TGTGCCAGCAGCCGGGGGACACTCGTCACGGGCACTGAAGCTTTCTTT.

The V gene is TRBV30, the J gene TRBJ2-7; D not resolved. Per the germline V gene, CDR1 is GTSNPN and CDR2 is SVGIG (reference sequence). The length of the CDR3 is 12 residues. The DNA of the CDR3 is TGTGGAATCCGGACCAGCTCCTACGAGCAGTACTTC. Translation gives CGIRTSSYEQYF. Full variable domain (remainder filled in from reference TRBV30 and TRBJ2-7): SQTIHQWPATLVQPVGSPLSLECTVEGTSNPNLYWYRQAAGRGLQLLFYSVGIGQISSEVPQNLSASRPQDRQFILSSKKLLLSDSGFYLCGIRTSSYEQYFGPGTRLTVT.

The rearrangement joins TRBV13 to TRBJ2-1, with D hard to call. CDR3 size: 12 residues. Germline assignment: CDR1 PRHDT and CDR2 FYEKMQ (reference sequence). The V end lost 5 bases, the J end lost 9 bases, and 11 bases lay between the germline ends. The CDR3: CASSPVSGEQFF. Written as DNA, the CDR3 is TGTGCCAGCAGCCCAGTAAGTGGTGAGCAGTTCTTC.

The chain carries TRBV30 and TRBJ1-1; TRBD1 is a possible D gene (6 bases). The CDR3 is made up of 15 amino acids. Germline CDR1 reads GTSNPN; CDR2 reads SVGIG (reference sequence). Trimming took off 0 bases at V and 5 bases at J, with 16 bases between the two ends. The CDR3 nucleotides are TGTGCCTGGAGTGTTCGGGGGGCCGGGGAAACTGAAGCTTTCTTT. Its translation is CAWSVRGAGETEAFF.